The 14 T cell receptor beta chains presented below share a single source sample, sequenced in a study of T-cell memory formation after mild COVID-19. Each CDR3 protein is one row after TCRdb ran MiXCR on the 5' RACE reads. This sample yields 40,000 to 55,000 distinct CDR3 sequences, of which around 12% are seen a single time; approximately 23% belongs to the top ten. Sequences were obtained from PBMCs or a T cell subset sorted from them (not recorded which). These receptor sequences come from a man younger than 35 who had mild COVID-19 (a few samples of this study predate the infection). Cell type and time point are not known.

Many counts were recorded for this clonotype. The V call is TRBV28, the J call TRBJ1-6; the match to TRBD1 covers 10 bases. This CDR3 region has 14 residues. The germline CDR1 and CDR2 sequences are MDHEN and SYDVKM. V shed 4 bases, J shed 10 bases, and the junction held 4 bases outside the gene matches. CDR3 protein: CASSSDRGRSPLHF. The CDR3 nucleotides are TGTGCCAGCAGTTCGGACAGGGGGAGGTCACCCCTCCACTTT.

The rearrangement links TRBV3-1 to TRBJ1-1; TRBD1 matches 9 bases. The V segment lost 4 bases and the J segment 4 bases; nucleotides outside the gene matches: 7. The CDR3 loop spans 15 amino acids. Germline V gene data show CDR1 as LGHDT and CDR2 as YNNKEL (reference sequence). Here the CDR3 DNA reads TGTGCCAGCAGCCCGATTACAGGGGGCTTCACTGAAGCTTTCTTT. Translated, it gives CASSPITGGFTEAFF.

This clonotype turned up a few times. This sequence joins TRBV12-3 or TRBV12-4 and TRBJ1-2; D remains unclear. V was cut by 4 bases and J by 1 base, with 1 base left in between. The CDR3 is 11 amino acids. In DNA, the CDR3 is TGTGCCAGCAGTTATAACTATGGCTACACCTTC. Its protein product is CASSYNYGYTF.

V usage is TRBV5-5 and J usage is TRBJ1-1; no definite D call. From germline, CDR1 is SGHKS and CDR2 YYEKEE (reference sequence). Trimming shortened V by 4 bases and J by 1 base, and 8 bases separated the two germline ends. The CDR3 is 13 residues long. The CDR3 is CASSVVRNTEAFF. CDR3 bases: TGTGCCAGCAGCGTGGTTCGGAACACTGAAGCTTTCTTT.

This clonotype occurred many times. The chain couples TRBV24-1 to TRBJ2-1, with 8 bases aligning to TRBD1. Trimming cost V 5 bases and J 4 bases; bases outside gene matches: 6. Germline values: CDR1 KGHDR, CDR2 SFDVKD. The CDR3 contains 15 residues. The CDR3 DNA sequence: TGTGCCACCAGTGGAGAAACAGGGGGTTACAATGAGCAGTTCTTC. Translation: CATSGETGGYNEQFF.

This clonotype was observed a handful of times. The chain has TRBV5-1 and TRBJ2-7; maybe TRBD1 (5 bases). CDR1 SGHRS and CDR2 YFSETQ come from the germline V gene. V shed 5 bases and J shed 0 bases, with 9 bases lying between them. The CDR3 totals 13 residues. In DNA, the CDR3 is TGCGCCAGCAGAGGGGCCAGCTCCTACGAGCAGTACTTC. Protein sequence: CASRGASSYEQYF.

This clonotype was seen only a few times. This chain joins TRBV7-8 and TRBJ2-1; D ambiguous. This CDR3 is 11 amino acids long. Trimming left V 2 bases short and J 12 bases short, with 8 bases between. From germline, CDR1 is SGHVS and CDR2 FQNEAQ. The CDR3 DNA sequence: TGTGCCAGCAGCTTACCGTGGGGGCAGTTCTTC. It is translated as CASSLPWGQFF.

The chain has TRBV19 and TRBJ2-1, with TRBD1 as a possible D gene (5 bases). V was trimmed by 1 base and J by 7 bases, leaving 8 bases between them. The V gene's germline CDR1 is LNHDA and CDR2 SQIVND (reference sequence). CDR3 length equals 13 residues. CDR3 amino acids: CASSIGSGNEQFF. The CDR3 DNA sequence: TGTGCCAGTAGTATAGGTTCAGGGAATGAGCAGTTCTTC.

This clonotype was counted only a few times. The chain is built from TRBV5-1 and TRBJ1-1; 10 positions match TRBD1. The CDR3 has 16 residues. Germline CDR1 reads SGHRS; CDR2 reads YFSETQ. Trimming removed 4 bases from V and 0 bases from J; junction bases left unmatched: 6. The CDR3 is CASSGGQGNLNTEAFF. The CDR3 nucleotides are TGCGCCAGCAGCGGGGGACAGGGGAATTTGAACACTGAAGCTTTCTTT. Combining the CDR3 with reference TRBV5-1 and TRBJ1-1 gives the whole variable domain KAGVTQTPRYLIKTRGQQVTLSCSPISGHRSVSWYQQTPGQGLQFLFEYFSETQRNKGNFPGRFSGRQFSNSRSEMNVSTLELGDSALYLCASSGGQGNLNTEAFFGQGTRLTVV.

This clonotype was recorded a few times. The genes are TRBV3-1 and TRBJ1-2; D is perhaps TRBD1 (5 bases). Per germline, CDR1 LGHDT and CDR2 YNNKEL (reference sequence). V was shortened by 1 base and J by 6 bases, with 12 bases between the two germline ends. The CDR3 is 14 residues long. The CDR3 spells CASSQGLWGDGYTF. Written as DNA, the CDR3 is TGTGCCAGCAGCCAAGGACTATGGGGGGATGGCTACACCTTC.

The chain recombines TRBV7-2 with TRBJ2-5; perhaps TRBD1 as D (5 bases). Between the trimmed V and J ends, which lost 3 bases and 4 bases, there was a span of 12 bases. The CDR3 is made up of 14 amino acids. CDR1 is SGHTA, CDR2 FQGNSA, per germline. This CDR3 is CASSLGRQSETQYF. The CDR3 DNA follows: TGTGCCAGCAGCTTGGGGCGGCAGTCAGAGACCCAGTACTTC.

The V gene is TRBV6-5, the J gene TRBJ2-2; 7 positions agree with TRBD2. V lost 6 bases, J lost 7 bases, and 5 bases stayed unmatched. The CDR3 is 13 amino acids. The germline V gene encodes CDR1 MNHEY and CDR2 SVGAGI. The CDR3 nucleotides are TGTGCCAGCAGGGGGAGGGAGCACGGGGAGCTGTTTTTT. Its translation is CASRGREHGELFF.

The rearrangement uses TRBV6-6 and TRBJ2-7; 8 bases line up with TRBD2. The CDR3 totals 13 residues. Germline V gives CDR1 MNHNY, CDR2 SVGAGI (reference sequence). J lost 3 bases, V lost 7 bases, and 5 bases had no gene match. The CDR3: CASNRGGDYEQYF. CDR3 in DNA: TGTGCCAGCAACCGGGGGGGGGACTACGAGCAGTACTTC.

This clonotype was recorded a few times. The chain joins TRBV27 to TRBJ2-6; 7 bases agree with TRBD2. This CDR3 comprises 16 residues. J lost 0 bases, V lost 10 bases, and 9 bases had no gene match. Germline V gene data show CDR1 as MNHEY and CDR2 as SMNVEV (reference sequence). The DNA of the CDR3 is TGTGCCACCACACGGGGCGGGGGCTCTGGGGCCAACGTCCTGACTTTC. Its translation: CATTRGGGSGANVLTF.